This TCR beta chain was documented in a study of CD8+ T cells in alopecia areata. The overall study: Severity was scored as percentage of affected scalp area in treated patients.

Overall study findings and caveats: Tofacitinib significantly brought down scalp clonality and expanded CD8+ clones among top 100. On tofacitinib, scalp and blood still held many of the expanded lesional clones.

In regard to this clone: Its antigen is still unknown.

As the sequencing template, cDNA was produced by extracting RNA and reverse transcribing it. Sequencing was performed with immunoSEQ multiplex PCR; in TCRdb, only in-frame clones are kept and a portion is missing. The sample has about 120,000 clones, around 63% seen once. V lost 6 bases, J lost 3 bases, and 14 bases lay in between. The CDR3 length is 13 residues. In germline, CDR1 is SQVTM, CDR2 ANQGSEA. Sample treatment: oral pan-JAK inhibitor, 5-10 mg twice daily. Sorted populations comprised CD4+ and CD8+ T cells obtained from PBMCs. The material sequenced was CD4+ T cells sorted from blood, taken at week 4, from a patient treated with tofacitinib. The sequence was collected from a human donor with alopecia areata. V usage is TRBV29-1 and J usage is TRBJ2-5, with D possibly TRBD2 on 5 matching bases. The CDR3 region has the DNA TGCAGCGTGGACGGCGGAGGTAAAGAGACCCAGTACTTC. It specifies CSVDGGGKETQYF.